This TCR beta chain was found in a study of T-cell memory formation after mild COVID-19. Overall study: Largely donor-specific TCR clusters were found. Study-wide results and caveats: Pre-infection memory showed some responding clones, and this suggested that cross-reactive memory joined.

On this clonotype: The antigen is undetermined.

This CDR3 has 14 residues. Germline V gene sequence: CDR1 LGHDT, CDR2 YNNKEL (reference sequence). V lost 5 bases, J lost 4 bases, and 14 bases lay in between. 5'RACE with constant-segment primers built TCRalpha and TCRbeta cDNA libraries with UMIs. TCRdb called the 5' RACE reads again in MiXCR, with one record for every CDR3 protein. This sample has about 180,000 distinct CDR3 sequences, with approximately 16% found just once. This clonotype was sampled from an adult woman who had mild COVID-19 (a few samples of this study predate the infection). Cell type and time point are not known. The J gene is TRBJ1-1, the V gene TRBV3-1, with TRBD1 as a possible D gene (6 bases). Sequencing was done on a sample of PBMCs or a T cell subset sorted from them (not recorded which). The CDR3 DNA reads TGTGCCAGCAGCGGCAGGGGTAGTGTCACTGAAGCTTTCTTT. Translated, it gives CASSGRGSVTEAFF.